This T cell receptor beta chain was identified in a study of cytomegalovirus exposure and HLA in healthy donors. On the study more broadly: Of all 400 or so donors who were genotyped, roughly 81% belonged to the Caucasian-associated ancestry cluster. Study observations and caveats: Most observed TCR sequences were rare, whereas some public TCRs were detected in many donors.

The PCR used 60 Vbeta and 13 Jbeta primers. Sequenced by immunoSEQ multiplex PCR; TCRdb stores in-frame clones only, minus some. There are about 130,000 clones in the sample; roughly four fifths occur only once, and under 6.5% lies in the top ten. A word on this clone: Antigen specificity is unknown. The DNA is left out, because the CDR3 cannot be placed on it with certainty; the CDR3 is given as TCRdb lists it.

The CDR3 spans 18 amino acids, including both terminal residues. Germline CDR1 reads SGHKS; CDR2 reads YYEKEE (reference sequence). This receptor was identified in a woman aged 50 to 60 in good health and CMV-seropositive. Sequenced material: PBMCs. The chain employs TRBV5-5 and TRBJ1-2; the DNA was not used to check the table's D call, TRBD1. The chain's CDR3 is CASILELVLDRGKYGYTF.